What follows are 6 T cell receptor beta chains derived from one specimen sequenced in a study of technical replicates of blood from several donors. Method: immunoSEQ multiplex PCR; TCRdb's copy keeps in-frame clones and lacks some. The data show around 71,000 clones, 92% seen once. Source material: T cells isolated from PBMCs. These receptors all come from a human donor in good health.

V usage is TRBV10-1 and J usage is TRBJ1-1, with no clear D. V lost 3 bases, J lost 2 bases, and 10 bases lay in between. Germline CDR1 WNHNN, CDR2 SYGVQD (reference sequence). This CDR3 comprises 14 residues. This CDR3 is CASSETETNTEAFF. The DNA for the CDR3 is TGCGCCAGCAGTGAAACAGAAACCAACACTGAAGCTTTCTTT.

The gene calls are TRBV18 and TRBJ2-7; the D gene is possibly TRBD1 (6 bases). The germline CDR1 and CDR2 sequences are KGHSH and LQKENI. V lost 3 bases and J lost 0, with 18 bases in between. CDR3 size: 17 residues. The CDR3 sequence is CASSPRDTYSSSYEQYF. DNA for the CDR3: TGTGCCAGCTCACCGAGGGACACCTACTCAAGCTCCTACGAGCAGTACTTC.

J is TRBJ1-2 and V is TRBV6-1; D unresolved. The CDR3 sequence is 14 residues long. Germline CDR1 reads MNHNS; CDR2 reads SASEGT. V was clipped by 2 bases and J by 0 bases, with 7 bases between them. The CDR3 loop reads CASSEQAANYGYTF. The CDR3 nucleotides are TGTGCCAGCAGTGAACAGGCAGCTAACTATGGCTACACCTTC.

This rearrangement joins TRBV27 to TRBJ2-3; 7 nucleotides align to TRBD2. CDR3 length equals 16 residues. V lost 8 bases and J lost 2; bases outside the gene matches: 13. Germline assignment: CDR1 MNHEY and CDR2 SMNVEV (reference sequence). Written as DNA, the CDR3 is TGTGCCAGCCGAGGGAGGCGGGAGAGTGACACAGATACGCAGTATTTT. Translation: CASRGRRESDTDTQYF.

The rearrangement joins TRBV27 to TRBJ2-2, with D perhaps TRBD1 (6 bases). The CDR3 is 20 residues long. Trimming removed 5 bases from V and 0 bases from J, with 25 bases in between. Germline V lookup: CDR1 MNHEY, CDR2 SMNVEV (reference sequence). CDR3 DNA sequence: TGTGCCAGCAGTGGTACAGGGTTTCACCCCATAGAAGCGAACACCGGGGAGCTGTTTTTT. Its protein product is CASSGTGFHPIEANTGELFF.

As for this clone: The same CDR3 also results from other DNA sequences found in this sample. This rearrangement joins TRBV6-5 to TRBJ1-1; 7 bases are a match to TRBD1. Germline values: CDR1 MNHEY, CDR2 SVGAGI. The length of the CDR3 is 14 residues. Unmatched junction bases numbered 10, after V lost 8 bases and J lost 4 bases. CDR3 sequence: CASSHRGGGTEAFF. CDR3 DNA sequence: TGTGCCAGCTCCCACAGGGGAGGAGGCACTGAAGCTTTCTTT.